Listed below are T cell receptor beta chains from one sample, sequenced in a study of blood T cell repertoires in COVID-19. Repertoires were generated with immunoSEQ multiplex PCR, while TCRdb's copy carries only in-frame clones and drops some. The data contain approximately 290,000 clones, around 87% of them singletons. Input material: peripheral blood. These TCRs come from a man aged 18 to 29 with active or convalescent COVID-19. Both conserved end residues are part of each CDR3. A D gene is named only where the DNA matches it firmly. Clone size is not always given. Where it is, it says once, few, many or a class for expanded clones.

V,J,D,size,CDR3,DNA
TRBV28,TRBJ1-1,NA,NA,CASTQTANTEAFF,TGTGCCAGCACCCAGACAGCGAACACTGAAGCTTTCTTT
TRBV18,TRBJ2-7,NA,NA,CASSPDSLEQYF,TGTGCCAGCTCACCAGACAGCCTCGAGCAGTACTTC
TRBV3-1/TRBV3-2,TRBJ2-2,NA,NA,CASSSGGELFF,TGTGCCAGCAGCTCCGGCGGGGAGCTGTTTTTT
TRBV7-9,TRBJ2-1,TRBD2,few,CASSSGLANTKGRYNEQFF,TGTGCCAGCAGTTCCGGACTAGCCAACACCAAGGGGCGTTACAATGAGCAGTTCTTC
TRBV5-4,TRBJ1-1,NA,NA,CASSSENTEAFF,TGTGCCAGCAGTTCAGAGAACACTGAAGCTTTCTTT
TRBV28,TRBJ2-2,NA,NA,CASSWLGSQGTGELFF,TGTGCCAGCAGTTGGTTGGGTTCCCAGGGGACCGGGGAGCTGTTTTTT
TRBV4-1,TRBJ2-2,NA,NA,CASSQASGLVGELFF,TGCGCCAGCAGCCAAGCGTCGGGATTGGTCGGGGAGCTGTTTTTT
TRBV4-3,TRBJ2-3,TRBD2,large,CASSQELAGGPDTQYF,TGCGCCAGCAGCCAAGAACTAGCGGGGGGGCCAGATACGCAGTATTTT
TRBV12-3/TRBV12-4,TRBJ2-1,TRBD1,NA,CASSKTGYEQFF,TGTGCCAGCAGTAAGACAGGGTATGAGCAGTTCTTC
TRBV28,TRBJ1-4,NA,NA,CASSLALVQGNNEKLFF,TGTGCCAGCAGTCTCGCGCTCGTCCAGGGGAATAATGAAAAACTGTTTTTT
TRBV10-3,TRBJ1-5,NA,once,CAISGPGGNQPQHF,TGTGCCATCAGTGGTCCAGGGGGCAATCAGCCCCAGCATTTT
TRBV29-1,TRBJ1-2,TRBD1,NA,CSVDDRGRGYTF,TGCAGCGTTGACGACAGGGGACGCGGCTACACCTTC
TRBV12-3/TRBV12-4,TRBJ1-2,NA,few,CASSRGEGYGYTF,TGTGCCAGCAGTAGGGGGGAGGGCTATGGCTACACCTTC
TRBV28,TRBJ2-7,TRBD2,NA,CASSGAEGLGVEQYF,TGTGCCAGCAGTGGGGCTGAGGGACTAGGTGTCGAGCAGTACTTC
TRBV11-2,TRBJ2-7,NA,few,CASRQRERDEQYF,TGTGCCAGCAGGCAACGGGAGCGGGACGAGCAGTACTTC
TRBV18,TRBJ2-3,TRBD2,once,CASSPPALAGGADTQYF,TGTGCCAGCTCACCACCGGCTCTGGCGGGAGGCGCAGATACGCAGTATTTT
TRBV4-1,TRBJ2-3,TRBD2,NA,CASSRSEGLASDTQYF,TGCGCCAGCAGCCGATCAGAGGGACTAGCTTCGGATACGCAGTATTTT
TRBV2,TRBJ2-5,TRBD2,NA,CASRRLAGGETQYF,TGTGCCAGCAGGAGACTAGCGGGTGGGGAGACCCAGTACTTC
TRBV28,TRBJ1-5,TRBD1,NA,CASITPGGNQPQHF,TGTGCCAGCATTACACCAGGGGGTAATCAGCCCCAGCATTTT
TRBV7-9,TRBJ2-1,NA,NA,CASSSNRVRRGGEQFF,TGTGCCAGCAGCTCGAACAGGGTTAGGCGAGGAGGTGAGCAGTTCTTC
TRBV12-3/TRBV12-4,TRBJ2-3,NA,NA,CASSLALTDTQYF,TGTGCCAGCAGTTTAGCGCTAACAGATACGCAGTATTTT
TRBV6-4,TRBJ2-1,NA,few,CASSERGGSYNEQFF,TGTGCCAGCAGTGAAAGAGGGGGCTCCTACAATGAGCAGTTCTTC
TRBV15,TRBJ2-4,NA,NA,CATSRGGVDIQYF,TGTGCCACCAGCAGAGGCGGAGTGGACATTCAGTACTTC
TRBV20-1,TRBJ2-1,TRBD2,NA,CSASQRRWGAGGPWNEQFF,TGCAGTGCTAGTCAACGCCGCTGGGGAGCGGGAGGGCCCTGGAATGAGCAGTTCTTC
TRBV28,TRBJ1-2,TRBD1,once,CASSFSGTGNYGYTF,TGTGCCAGCAGTTTTAGCGGGACAGGGAACTATGGCTACACCTTC
TRBV4-1,TRBJ2-7,TRBD1,NA,CASSQGTGPYEQYF,TGCGCCAGCAGCCAAGGGACAGGGCCCTACGAGCAGTACTTC
TRBV12-3/TRBV12-4,TRBJ2-3,NA,NA,CASSRRESTQYF,TGTGCCAGCAGTCGACGGGAGAGTACGCAGTATTTT
TRBV6-5,TRBJ1-1,NA,NA,CASSYSGDRRDTEAFF,TGTGCCAGCAGTTACTCGGGAGACCGTAGGGACACTGAAGCTTTCTTT
TRBV4-3,TRBJ1-4,TRBD1,NA,CASSQDRASNEKLFF,TGCGCCAGCAGCCAGGACAGGGCCTCTAATGAAAAACTGTTTTTT
TRBV7-9,TRBJ2-3,TRBD2,few,CASSRSGGFADTQYF,TGTGCCAGCAGCCGTAGCGGGGGGTTTGCAGATACGCAGTATTTT
TRBV7-2,TRBJ1-1,TRBD1,NA,CASSATGVLNTEAFF,TGTGCCAGCAGCGCGACAGGGGTATTGAACACTGAAGCTTTCTTT
TRBV7-2,TRBJ2-1,NA,NA,CASSASRTINEQFF,TGTGCCAGCAGCGCATCAAGGACTATCAATGAGCAGTTCTTC
TRBV15,TRBJ1-1,TRBD1,NA,CATSTRGITEAFF,TGTGCCACCAGCACCAGGGGGATCACTGAAGCTTTCTTT
TRBV7-9,TRBJ1-1,TRBD1,NA,CASSPHTGGAEAFF,TGTGCCAGCAGCCCCCACACAGGGGGCGCTGAAGCTTTCTTT
TRBV27,TRBJ1-2,TRBD1,NA,CASSSSGQGAGYGYTF,TGTGCCAGCAGTTCGTCGGGACAGGGGGCAGGTTATGGCTACACCTTC
TRBV28,TRBJ1-5,NA,NA,CASSFVRIGKRPQHF,TGTGCCAGCAGTTTTGTACGAATCGGGAAGAGGCCCCAGCATTTT
TRBV9,TRBJ2-1,NA,NA,CASSAPRSRSYNEQFF,TGTGCCAGCAGCGCCCCTCGCTCGCGTTCCTACAATGAGCAGTTCTTC
TRBV19,TRBJ1-4,NA,NA,CATLRTENEKLFF,TGTGCCACGCTCCGGACAGAGAATGAAAAACTGTTTTTT
TRBV27,TRBJ1-5,TRBD1,NA,CASSPTGGSRPQHF,TGTGCCAGCAGCCCAACAGGGGGTTCTCGGCCCCAGCATTTT
TRBV12-3/TRBV12-4,TRBJ2-1,NA,NA,CASSRTTGYEQFF,TGTGCCAGCAGTCGAACCACAGGGTATGAGCAGTTCTTC
TRBV2,TRBJ1-3,NA,once,CASSAGPPFSSGNTIYF,TGTGCCAGCAGCGCGGGGCCCCCCTTTAGCTCTGGAAACACCATATATTTT
TRBV11-2,TRBJ2-1,NA,NA,CASSLEAGSDEQFF,TGTGCCAGCAGCTTAGAGGCGGGTTCCGATGAGCAGTTCTTC
TRBV28,TRBJ2-7,NA,once,CASSATGLSTYEQYF,TGTGCCAGCAGTGCCACGGGATTGTCGACCTACGAGCAGTACTTC
TRBV19,TRBJ1-1,NA,NA,CASSMGQATEAFF,TGTGCCAGTAGTATGGGACAAGCCACTGAAGCTTTCTTT
TRBV7-2,TRBJ2-1,NA,NA,CASRNQGTGDNEQFF,TGTGCCAGCAGGAACCAAGGGACTGGAGACAATGAGCAGTTCTTC
TRBV7-9,TRBJ2-2,NA,once,CASSTRRARDTGELFF,TGTGCCAGCAGCACCCGTCGCGCCCGGGACACCGGGGAGCTGTTTTTT
TRBV7-9,TRBJ2-1,NA,NA,CASSSSSYTGGNEQFF,TGTGCCAGCAGCTCCTCCTCCTACACAGGTGGCAATGAGCAGTTCTTC
TRBV5-5,TRBJ1-2,NA,NA,CASSSGGARVSGYTF,TGTGCCAGCAGCTCCGGCGGGGCCAGGGTCTCTGGCTACACCTTC
TRBV7-2,TRBJ2-7,TRBD1,few,CASKKQGAIYEQYF,TGTGCCAGCAAAAAACAGGGGGCCATATACGAGCAGTACTTC
TRBV12-3/TRBV12-4,TRBJ2-7,NA,NA,CASSLIVYEQYF,TGTGCCAGCAGTTTAATCGTATACGAGCAGTACTTC